This TCR beta chain was sequenced during a study of T cell repertoires in cytomegalovirus infection. Study as a whole: In public TCR beta signatures, there were indications of both CMV infection and matching HLA type. Study observations and caveats: There were HLA-C-restricted CMV-specific TCR beta clonotypes dominating the ex vivo response. People with CMV and the relevant HLA were identified by cumulative public TCR beta family frequency.

The CDR3 spans 14 residues. Per the germline V gene, CDR1 is SEHNR and CDR2 is FQNEAQ (reference sequence). In its sample, this clonotype was seen once. Antigen unknown. One end of the junction varies from germline; a read error may be responsible. TCRdb passed the reads through MiXCR, listing each CDR3 protein once. The repertoire holds fewer than 1,000,000 distinct CDR3 sequences, with roughly 30% as singletons. This TCR came from a human donor in good health (CMV status not recorded). Some clones in this sample may be carry-over from other donors' samples. The chain couples TRBV7-9 to TRBJ2-7; D may correspond to TRBD1 or TRBD2 (5 bases each). The sample was cultured CD8+ T cells from PBMCs, taken from culture after CMV antigen stimulation. In nucleotides, the CDR3 is TGTACCAGCAGCACCCGGGACCACTCCTACGAGCAGTACTTC. Amino acids: CTSSTRDHSYEQYF.